This is a list of T cell receptor beta chains from one sample in a study of blood T cell repertoires in COVID-19. Some clones are missing from TCRdb's copy, which holds only in-frame ones; the method was immunoSEQ multiplex PCR. This table holds roughly 180,000 clones, roughly 76% found once. The sample comprised peripheral blood. The source of these receptors is a woman between 40 and 50 years old with COVID-19, enrolled during active disease. Each CDR3 is given with its conserved first and last residue. The D gene is left open where the match is weak. A row's size may be missing; if present it is once, few, many or a size class.

abundance | len | j_gene | v_gene | d_gene | CDR3nt | CDR3aa
- | 14 | TRBJ1-1 | TRBV19 | - | TGTGCCAGTAGTATGGGCGGGAAGGGTACTGAAGCTTTCTTT | CASSMGGKGTEAFF
- | 13 | TRBJ2-1 | TRBV28 | TRBD2 | TGTGCCAGCAGTTTATCGGGGGGTCGGGAGCAGTTCTTC | CASSLSGGREQFF
- | 14 | TRBJ1-4 | TRBV11-2 | - | TGTGCCAGCAGTAGGGATAGGGGAAGTGAAAAACTGTTTTTT | CASSRDRGSEKLFF
- | 14 | TRBJ1-5 | TRBV3-1/TRBV3-2 | - | TGTGCCAGCAGCCAAACTCCCATTCCTCAGCCCCAGCATTTT | CASSQTPIPQPQHF
- | 20 | TRBJ1-1 | TRBV24-1 | TRBD1 | TGTGCCACCAGTGATTTCGCGGGGGGACCGGGACAGAGCTTGAACACTGAAGCTTTCTTT | CATSDFAGGPGQSLNTEAFF
- | 14 | TRBJ2-7 | TRBV29-1 | TRBD1 | TGCAGCGTTGGGAAAGACAGGGGAACCTACGAGCAGTACTTC | CSVGKDRGTYEQYF
few | 14 | TRBJ1-1 | TRBV6-5 | - | TGTGCCAGCAGCGCCCTGGGGGGGGTCGGTGAAGCTTTCTTT | CASSALGGVGEAFF
- | 15 | TRBJ2-7 | TRBV16 | TRBD2 | TGTGCCAGCACCACGGGACTAGCGGGAGGGGGCGAGCAGTACTTC | CASTTGLAGGGEQYF
few | 15 | TRBJ2-1 | TRBV5-1 | TRBD2 | TGCGCCAGCAGCCTAGGACTAGCGGATTACAATGAGCAGTTCTTC | CASSLGLADYNEQFF
- | 17 | TRBJ1-1 | TRBV5-5 | - | TGTGCCAGCAGCTTGGCCTTCCCCCCAGGGGCTTACACTGAAGCTTTCTTT | CASSLAFPPGAYTEAFF